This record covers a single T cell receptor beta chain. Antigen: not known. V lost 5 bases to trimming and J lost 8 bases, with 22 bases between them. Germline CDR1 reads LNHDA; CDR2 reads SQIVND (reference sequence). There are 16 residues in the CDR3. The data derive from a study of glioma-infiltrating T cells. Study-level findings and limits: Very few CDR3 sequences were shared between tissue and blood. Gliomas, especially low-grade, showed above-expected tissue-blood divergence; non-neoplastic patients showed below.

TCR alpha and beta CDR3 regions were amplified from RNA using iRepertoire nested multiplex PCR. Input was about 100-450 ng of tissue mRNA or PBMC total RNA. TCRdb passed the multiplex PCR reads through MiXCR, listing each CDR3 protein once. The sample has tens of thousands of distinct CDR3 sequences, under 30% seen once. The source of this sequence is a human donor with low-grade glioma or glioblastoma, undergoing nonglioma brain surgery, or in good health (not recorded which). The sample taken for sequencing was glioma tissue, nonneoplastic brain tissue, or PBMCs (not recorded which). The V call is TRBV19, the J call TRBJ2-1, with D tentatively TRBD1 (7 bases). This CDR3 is CASSHRTGGYNDEQFF. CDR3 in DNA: TGTGCCAGTAGTCATCGGACAGGAGGGTACAATGATGAGCAGTTCTTC. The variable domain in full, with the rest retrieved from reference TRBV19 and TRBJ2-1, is DGGITQSPKYLFRKEGQNVTLSCEQNLNHDAMYWYRQDPGQGLRLIYYSQIVNDFQKGDIAEGYSVSREKKESFPLTVTSAQKNPTAFYLCASSHRTGGYNDEQFFGPGTRLTVL.